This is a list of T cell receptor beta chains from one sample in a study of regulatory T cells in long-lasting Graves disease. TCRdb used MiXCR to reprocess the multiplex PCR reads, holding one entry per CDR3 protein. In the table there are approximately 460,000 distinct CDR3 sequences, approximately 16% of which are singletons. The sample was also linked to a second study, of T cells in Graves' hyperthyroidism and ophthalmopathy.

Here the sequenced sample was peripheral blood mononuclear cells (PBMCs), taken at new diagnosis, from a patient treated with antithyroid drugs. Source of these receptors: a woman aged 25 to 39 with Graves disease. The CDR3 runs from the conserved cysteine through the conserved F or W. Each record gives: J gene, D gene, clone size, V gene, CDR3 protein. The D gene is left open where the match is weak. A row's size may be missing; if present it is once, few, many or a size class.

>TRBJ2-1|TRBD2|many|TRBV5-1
CASSRTSGSSPYNEQFF
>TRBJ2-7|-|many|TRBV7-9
CASSSRVGSYEQYF
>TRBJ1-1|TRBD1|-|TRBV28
CAIDRGENTEAFF
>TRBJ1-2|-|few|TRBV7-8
CASSLPGGGDGYTF
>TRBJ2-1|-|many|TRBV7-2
CASSLGPADYNEQFF
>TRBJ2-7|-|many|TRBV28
CASAHLEQYF
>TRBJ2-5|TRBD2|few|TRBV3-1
CASSPRGGLAGETQYF
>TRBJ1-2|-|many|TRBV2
CASSRGTNYGYTF
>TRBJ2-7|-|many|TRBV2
CASSESLYEQYF
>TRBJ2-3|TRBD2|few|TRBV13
CASSQKTSGSPFTQYF
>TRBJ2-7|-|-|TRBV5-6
CASSAVQRGTYEQYF
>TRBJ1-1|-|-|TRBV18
CASSGQMNTGAFF
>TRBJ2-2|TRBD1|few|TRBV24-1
CATSDFERTGPGELFF
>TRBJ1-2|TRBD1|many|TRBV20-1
CSAGGQRTNYGYTF
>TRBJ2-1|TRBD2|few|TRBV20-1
CSARALGEREPLSSYNEQFF
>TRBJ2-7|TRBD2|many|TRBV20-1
CSARAGGLYEQYF
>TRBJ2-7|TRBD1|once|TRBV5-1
CASSTQIGTGFHEQYF
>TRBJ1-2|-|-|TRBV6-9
CTSSYREDGYTF
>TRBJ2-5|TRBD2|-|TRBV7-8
CASSLGTSGSLIETQYF
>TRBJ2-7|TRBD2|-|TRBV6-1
CASKRGLAAYEQYF
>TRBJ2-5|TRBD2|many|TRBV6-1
CASSDALAGGLARETQYF
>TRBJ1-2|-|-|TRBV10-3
CATRLNSEGYTF
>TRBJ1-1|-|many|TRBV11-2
CASSPRVYTEAFF
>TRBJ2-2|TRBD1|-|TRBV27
CASRAQGITGELFF
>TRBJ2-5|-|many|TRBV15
CATSKDQETQYF
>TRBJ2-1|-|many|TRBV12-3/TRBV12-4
CASSLRGKGDEQFF
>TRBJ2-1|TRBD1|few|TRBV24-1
CATSDPTGDGNEQFF
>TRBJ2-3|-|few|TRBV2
CASVTGTRTDTQYF
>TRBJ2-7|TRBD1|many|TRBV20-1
CSATRMGTGSYEQYF
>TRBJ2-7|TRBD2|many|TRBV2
CASSEGTSGESYEQYF
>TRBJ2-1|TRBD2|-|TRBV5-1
CASSLKGLAGASSYNEQFF
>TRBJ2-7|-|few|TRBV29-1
CSVSYWGREQYF
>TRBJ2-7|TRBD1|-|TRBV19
CASSRAQGTTYEQYF
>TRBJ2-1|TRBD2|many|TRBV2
CASRPRLAGVYNEQFF
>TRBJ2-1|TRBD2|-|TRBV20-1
CSARASNSGIPNHNEQFF
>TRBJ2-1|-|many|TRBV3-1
CASSLRLVGAYNEQFF
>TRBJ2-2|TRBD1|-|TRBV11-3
CASSAGTGDRGTGELFF
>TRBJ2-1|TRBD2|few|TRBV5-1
CASSLGPLAGVFYNEQFF
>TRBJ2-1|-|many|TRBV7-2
CASSRDRSYNEQFF
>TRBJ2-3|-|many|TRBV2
CASKGRWGGRTDTQYF
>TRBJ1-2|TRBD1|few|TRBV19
CASRRQGMAYGYTF
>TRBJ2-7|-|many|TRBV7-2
CASSFGMIYEQYF
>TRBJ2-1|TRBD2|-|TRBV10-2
CASLGGLAGPGEQFF
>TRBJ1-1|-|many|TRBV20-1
CSAENRGGGNTEAFF
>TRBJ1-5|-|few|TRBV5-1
CASSLGGVNQPQHF
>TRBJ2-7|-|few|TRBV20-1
CSASPRGPNYEQYF
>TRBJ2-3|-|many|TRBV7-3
CASSLLGQGADTQYF
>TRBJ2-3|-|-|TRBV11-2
CASSPHLGGMADTQYF
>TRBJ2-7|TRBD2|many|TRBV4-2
CASSQVTGGYYEQYF
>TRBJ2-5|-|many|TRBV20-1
CSATTRQAVETQYF
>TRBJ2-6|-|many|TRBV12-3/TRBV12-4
CASSPPLTGAGANVLTF
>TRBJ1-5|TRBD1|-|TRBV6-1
CATQQGARQPQHF
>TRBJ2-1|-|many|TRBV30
CAWSGYGRAGRPNPYNEQFF
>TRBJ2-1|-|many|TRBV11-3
CASSLFGENEQFF
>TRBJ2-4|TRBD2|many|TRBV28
CASSLEGAGAGRNIQYF
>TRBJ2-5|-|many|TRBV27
CATGDLAMQETQYF
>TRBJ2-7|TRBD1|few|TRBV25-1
CASSSPGQGLGEQYF
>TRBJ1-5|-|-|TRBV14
CASSQVDGGPQHF
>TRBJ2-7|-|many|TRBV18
CASSPPAVYEQYF
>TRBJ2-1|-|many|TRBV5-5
CASSWAFAGHEQFF